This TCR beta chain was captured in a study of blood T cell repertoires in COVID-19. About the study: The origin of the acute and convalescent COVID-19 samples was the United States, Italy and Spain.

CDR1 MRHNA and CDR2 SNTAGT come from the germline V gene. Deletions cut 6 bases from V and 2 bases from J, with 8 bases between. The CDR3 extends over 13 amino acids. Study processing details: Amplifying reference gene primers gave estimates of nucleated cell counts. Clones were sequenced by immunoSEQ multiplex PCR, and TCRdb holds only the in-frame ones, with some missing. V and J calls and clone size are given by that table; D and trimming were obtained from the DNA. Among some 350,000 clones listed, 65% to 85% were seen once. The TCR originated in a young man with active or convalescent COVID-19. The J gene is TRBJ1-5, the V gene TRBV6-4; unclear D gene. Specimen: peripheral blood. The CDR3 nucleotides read TGTGCCAGCAGCCCCGAGCGCAATCAGCCCCAGCATTTT. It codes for CASSPERNQPQHF.